This T cell receptor (beta chain) was observed in a study of identical twins. Points from the study as a whole: It was possible that invariant MAIT and iNKT cells partly confounded the zero-insertion analyses.

Turning to this clonotype: No antigen is known for it. Since no conserved phenylalanine or tryptophan closes the CDR3, a read error is the likely cause.

CDR3 length: 14 residues. Trimming took off 5 bases at V and 0 bases at J, with 10 bases between the two ends. The germline gives CDR1 DFQATT, CDR2 SNEGSKA (reference sequence). Each CDR3 protein is one row after TCRdb ran MiXCR on the 5' RACE reads. The sample includes about 730,000 distinct CDR3 sequences, approximately 21% of them seen just once. The sample was also linked to a second study, of T cells expressing NK-cell markers. As that report states: Seven sequenced donors out of eight were HCMV-seropositive, one seronegative.

The genes are TRBV20-1 and TRBJ2-2; possible D gene TRBD1, 6 bases. Input material: PBMCs. This sequence originates from a woman younger than 30 in good health. CDR3 in amino acids: CSASRQANTGELFL. CDR3 bases: TGCAGTGCTTCCCGACAGGCGAACACCGGGGAGCTGTTTCTT.